The 7 T cell receptor beta chains reported below all come from one sample, sequenced in a study of graft-versus-host responses after intestinal transplantation. Repertoires were generated with immunoSEQ multiplex PCR, while TCRdb's copy carries only in-frame clones and drops some. The sample includes more than 85,000 clones, 92% seen only once; the top ten take around 0.07%. These TCRs' antigens remain unknown. The sequencing here drew on unstimulated CD8+ T cells sorted from spleen or lymph node cells, taken before transplant. Receptors were obtained from a human donor who was the organ donor for an intestinal transplant.

V gene TRBV7-9 combines with J gene TRBJ2-1; 7 bases are a match to TRBD1. V trimming: 5 bases; J trimming: 0 bases; junction bases outside the gene matches: 7. The V gene's germline CDR1 is SEHNR and CDR2 FQNEAQ (reference sequence). This CDR3 is 16 amino acids long. CDR3 nucleotide sequence: TGTGCCAGCAGCCCGGGACAGTGGAGCTCCTACAATGAGCAGTTCTTC. It codes for CASSPGQWSSYNEQFF.

The rearrangement links TRBV2 to TRBJ2-7; 7 bases fit TRBD2. In germline, CDR1 is SNHLY, CDR2 FYNNEI. Unmatched junction bases numbered 8, after V lost 0 bases and J lost 3 bases. The CDR3 loop spans 16 amino acids. CDR3 DNA: TGTGCCAGCAGTGAAGCAGGGTCTAGCGGAAACTACGAGCAGTACTTC. Translation gives CASSEAGSSGNYEQYF.

The chain employs TRBV7-9 and TRBJ2-7; D remains ambiguous. The CDR3 has 13 amino acids. Germline CDR1 SEHNR, CDR2 FQNEAQ (reference sequence). Trimming removed 2 bases at V and 1 base at J, with 6 bases between. DNA for the CDR3: TGTGCCAGCAGCTTACCAGTATCCTACGAGCAGTACTTC. Protein product: CASSLPVSYEQYF.

V is TRBV4-1 and J is TRBJ1-2, with 9 nucleotides matching TRBD1. The germline V gene has CDR1 MGHRA and CDR2 YSYEKL. The CDR3 sequence is 14 residues long. J gave up 4 bases and V 3 bases, and 3 bases lay outside the gene matches. This CDR3 reads CASSHGQGSYGYTF. The CDR3 DNA reads TGCGCCAGCAGCCACGGACAGGGGAGCTATGGCTACACCTTC.

The chain combines TRBV4-1 with TRBJ1-1, with 10 positions matching TRBD1. The ends lost 1 base at V and 4 bases at J; junction bases unmatched: 3. CDR1 and CDR2 from the germline V gene are MGHRA and YSYEKL. The CDR3 covers 15 residues. The CDR3 protein is CASSQGDRGSTEAFF. The CDR3, as DNA: TGCGCCAGCAGCCAAGGGGACAGGGGATCCACTGAAGCTTTCTTT.

CDR3 sequence (DNA): TGTGCCAGCAGCTTAGTTTCGGCGGGTTTCTACGAGCAGTACTTC. Translation gives CASSLVSAGFYEQYF. The chain employs TRBV11-2 and TRBJ2-7, with a tentative D call TRBD2 (5 bases). The germline V gene has CDR1 SGHAT and CDR2 FQNNGV. V gave up 1 base and J gave up 3 bases, with 13 bases separating them. This CDR3 contains 15 residues. The full variable domain, its missing parts supplied by reference TRBV11-2 and TRBJ2-7, is EAGVAQSPRYKIIEKRQSVAFWCNPISGHATLYWYQQILGQGPKLLIQFQNNGVVDDSQLPKDRFSAERLKGVDSTLKIQPAKLEDSAVYLCASSLVSAGFYEQYFGPGTRLTVT.

J is TRBJ2-1 and V is TRBV4-1; maybe TRBD1 (5 bases). The V gene lost 0 bases and the J gene lost 10 bases, with 7 bases spanning the gap. Germline V gene data show CDR1 as MGHRA and CDR2 as YSYEKL. CDR3 length: 12 amino acids. The CDR3 DNA follows: TGCGCCAGCAGCCAAGATCCAGGGGAGCAGTTCTTC. It codes for CASSQDPGEQFF.